This T cell receptor (beta chain) was captured by sequencing in a study of T cell repertoires in ileal Crohn's disease. Study at large: All patients had surgery for stricturing (approximately 60%) or penetrating (around 39%) disease. Biopsies of the neoterminal ileum at postoperative colonoscopy form M6 samples. General study findings and limits: Clonal expansions were more frequent in active smokers than non-smokers at surgery.

Produced via immunoSEQ multiplex PCR; TCRdb's table is partial and in-frame only. The sample has fewer than 9,500 clones, 70% to 75% seen once. Points on this clone: Antigen specificity is unknown.

Described time point: neoterminal ileum biopsy at postoperative endoscopy, about 6 months after surgery. Germline V gives CDR1 SGHVS, CDR2 FQNEAQ. The ends were cut back, 3 bases at V and 1 base at J, with 12 bases in the middle. CDR3 length equals 15 residues. The clonotype originates from an adult with Crohn's disease. The rearrangement links TRBV7-8 to TRBJ2-5, with a weak D call TRBD2 (5 bases). The source material was ileal tissue. CDR3 bases: TGTGCCAGCAGCTTTAGGAGGAATCCCCAAGAGACCCAGTACTTC. This gives the protein CASSFRRNPQETQYF.